The 8 T cell receptor beta chains listed next were all sequenced from one sample in a study of T cell responses to AZD1222 COVID-19 vaccine. Sequencing was performed with immunoSEQ multiplex PCR; in TCRdb, only in-frame clones are kept and a portion is missing. Seen here are under 130,000 clones, 88% observed once, and the top ten hold 20%. The sequences come from peripheral blood, collected on day 0 of AZD1222 vaccination. These receptors were taken from an adult in good health.

V and J are TRBV28 and TRBJ1-4; 7 bases align to TRBD1. This CDR3 is built from 14 residues. The V gene's germline CDR1 is MDHEN and CDR2 SYDVKM. V lost 5 bases to trimming and J lost 7 bases; unmatched junction nucleotides: 7. CDR3 protein: CASSLRGLGEKLFF. Written as DNA, the CDR3 is TGTGCCAGCAGTCTTAGGGGGCTCGGTGAAAAACTGTTTTTT.

The CDR3 DNA reads as TGTGCCAGCAGTTATGGGACAGGGGCATACAATGAGCAGTTCTTC. Its translation is CASSYGTGAYNEQFF. The chain joins TRBV6-5 to TRBJ2-1, with 10 positions matching TRBD1. V trimming: 3 bases; J trimming: 4 bases; junction bases outside the gene matches: 3. Germline assignment: CDR1 MNHEY and CDR2 SVGAGI. This CDR3 has 15 residues.

This clone occurred a few times. The DNA for the CDR3 is TGTGCCAGCAGCTCTGGACAAACTAATGAAAAACTGTTTTTT. Translation gives CASSSGQTNEKLFF. V is TRBV9 and J is TRBJ1-4, with D tentatively TRBD1 (5 bases). The length of the CDR3 is 14 residues. Between the trimmed V and J ends, which lost 4 bases and 1 base, there was a span of 8 bases. Germline V lookup: CDR1 SGDLS, CDR2 YYNGEE.

This chain uses TRBV6-5 with TRBJ2-3; 10 bases are a match to TRBD2. After removal of 6 bases from V and 0 bases from J, the junction contained 3 bases not matched to a gene. Looked up from germline, CDR1 is MNHEY and CDR2 is SVGAGI. The length of the CDR3 is 15 residues. CDR3 DNA sequence: TGTGCCAGCAGCCGGACTAGCGGTAGCACAGATACGCAGTATTTT. It yields the protein CASSRTSGSTDTQYF.

This chain connects TRBV4-2 to TRBJ2-3, with 11 bases identical to TRBD2. With 8 bases clipped from V and 0 bases from J, the junction kept 4 bases outside the gene matches. Germline-derived CDR1 and CDR2 are LGHNA and YNFKEQ. CDR3 size: 15 residues. As DNA, the CDR3 is TGTGCCAGCGGTACTAGCGGGGGTAGCACAGATACGCAGTATTTT. As protein: CASGTSGGSTDTQYF.

The chain employs TRBV9 and TRBJ2-3; TRBD2 aligns across 11 bases. CDR3 length: 18 amino acids. Germline V CDR1 and CDR2: SGDLS, YYNGEE. V lost 4 bases and J lost 3; bases outside the gene matches: 13. The CDR3 DNA is TGTGCCAGCAGCACCCACATGGCTAGCGGGGGGAAAACAGATACGCAGTATTTT. As protein: CASSTHMASGGKTDTQYF.

V is TRBV5-1 and J is TRBJ2-2; D assignment may be TRBD1 or TRBD2 (5 bases each). V was pared by 4 bases and J by 0 bases, with 10 bases between. CDR3 length: 15 amino acids. Germline CDR1 and CDR2: SGHRS and YFSETQ. The CDR3: CASSPGAANTGELFF. CDR3 in DNA: TGCGCCAGCAGCCCCGGGGCCGCGAACACCGGGGAGCTGTTTTTT.

The chain has TRBV7-2 and TRBJ2-1, with 10 bases matching TRBD2. Germline V gene sequence: CDR1 SGHTA, CDR2 FQGNSA. Unmatched junction bases numbered 8, after V lost 4 bases and J lost 5 bases. This CDR3 contains 16 residues. The chain's CDR3 is CASSSRTSGDHNEQFF. The CDR3 bases are TGTGCCAGCAGCTCCCGAACTAGCGGGGACCACAATGAGCAGTTCTTC.